This TCR beta chain was found in a study of T cell repertoires in cytomegalovirus infection. TCRdb re-called the reads through MiXCR, storing one row per CDR3 protein. The sample comprises hundreds of thousands of distinct CDR3 sequences, more than 8% of which are singletons, and approximately 4.5% rests with the top ten. This clonotype has more than one count but fewer than ten. Sequencing was performed on PBMCs. The receptor comes from a human donor in good health (CMV status not recorded). Some clones in this sample may be carry-over from other donors' samples.

CDR3 loop: CATLTPSGRGGGELFF. The CDR3 DNA reads as TGTGCCACCCTAACCCCCAGCGGGAGAGGGGGCGGGGAGCTGTTTTTT. V and J are TRBV28 and TRBJ2-2; 8 bases align to TRBD2. Looked up from germline, CDR1 is MDHEN and CDR2 is SYDVKM. Trimming cost V 10 bases and J 7 bases; bases outside gene matches: 17. The CDR3 loop spans 16 amino acids.